A single sample gave rise to the 32 T cell receptor beta chains below, sequenced in a study of T cells after yellow fever vaccination. TCRdb used MiXCR to reprocess the 5' RACE reads, holding one entry per CDR3 protein. This table has 360,000 or so distinct CDR3 sequences, 11% appearing once. This specimen consisted of PBMCs, obtained on the day of the first yellow fever vaccination. Receptor source: a man between 18 and 29 years old who received the YFV17D yellow fever vaccine.

This clonotype turned up a few times. The gene calls are TRBV4-3 and TRBJ1-4; D is possibly TRBD1 (5 bases). V lost 0 bases and J lost 7, with 15 bases in between. This CDR3 spans 16 amino acids. Looked up from germline, CDR1 is LGHNA and CDR2 is YSLEER. CDR3 in amino acids: CASSQDLGALGEKLFF. The CDR3 DNA is TGCGCCAGCAGCCAAGACCTCGGGGCTCTCGGTGAAAAACTGTTTTTT.

The chain is built from TRBV6-5 and TRBJ1-2, with a possible D match to TRBD1 (5 bases). Germline assignment: CDR1 MNHEY and CDR2 SVGAGI. The CDR3 consists of 13 residues. The V and J ends lost 4 bases and 8 bases respectively, with 14 bases between them. CDR3 bases: TGTGCCAGCAGTTTGGGCAGCCAGGGAGGCTACACCTTC. Amino acid sequence: CASSLGSQGGYTF.

The chain recombines TRBV29-1 with TRBJ2-7; 7 bases line up with TRBD1. The CDR3 runs 15 residues. The V and J ends lost 7 bases and 2 bases, in that order; junction bases with no gene match: 14. Germline V gene sequence: CDR1 SQVTM, CDR2 ANQGSEA. CDR3: CSAQRDSQGAYEQYF. Here the CDR3 DNA reads TGCAGCGCCCAGAGGGACAGCCAAGGAGCCTACGAGCAGTACTTC.

This clonotype was counted a few times. The J gene is TRBJ2-3, the V gene TRBV7-2; 10 bases align to TRBD2. Germline assignment: CDR1 SGHTA and CDR2 FQGNSA. The ends lost 5 bases at V and 10 bases at J; junction bases unmatched: 9. The CDR3 extends over 14 amino acids. In DNA, the CDR3 is TGTGCCAGCAGCCCGCCCGGAGCGGGGGGGGCGCAGTATTTT. It yields the protein CASSPPGAGGAQYF.

This clonotype turned up a few times. The chain recombines TRBV5-6 with TRBJ2-1; TRBD1 agrees at 7 bases. Germline CDR1 SGHDT, CDR2 YYEEEE. This CDR3 comprises 18 residues. V was clipped by 4 bases and J by 0 bases; unmatched bases: 13. CDR3 coding DNA: TGTGCCAGCAGCCAGCGTAAAGGGGGCATCGACTCCTACAATGAGCAGTTCTTC. Translated, it gives CASSQRKGGIDSYNEQFF.

The chain recombines TRBV20-1 with TRBJ2-7; 9 bases match TRBD2. The germline V gene has CDR1 DFQATT and CDR2 SNEGSKA (reference sequence). The V and J ends lost 5 bases and 2 bases, in that order; junction bases with no gene match: 1. CDR3 length: 12 residues. The CDR3 here is CSALAGPYEQYV. CDR3 sequence (DNA): TGCAGTGCTCTAGCGGGGCCCTACGAGCAGTACGTC.

This clonotype was detected a few times. The V call is TRBV7-8, the J call TRBJ1-4; a possible D gene is TRBD1 (5 bases). Germline lookup yields CDR1 SGHVS and CDR2 FQNEAQ. V lost 3 bases and J 13 bases, leaving 15 bases between the germline ends. The CDR3 length is 13 residues. CDR3 coding DNA: TGTGCCAGCAGCTTTAGGGGCTGGGCCGGACTGTTTTTT. Protein sequence: CASSFRGWAGLFF. The variable domain in full, with the rest retrieved from reference TRBV7-8 and TRBJ1-4, is GAGVSQSPRYKVAKRGQDVALRCDPISGHVSLFWYQQALGQGPEFLTYFQNEAQLDKSGLPSDRFFAERPEGSVSTLKIQRTQQEDSAVYLCASSFRGWAGLFFGSGTQLSVL.

The V call is TRBV11-1, the J call TRBJ1-5, with 7 bases lining up with TRBD1. Per the germline V gene, CDR1 is SGHAT and CDR2 is FQDESV (reference sequence). The ends lost 1 base at V and 1 base at J; junction bases unmatched: 10. This CDR3 has 18 residues. This CDR3 reads CASSLGGRQGWSNQPQHF. In nucleotides, the CDR3 is TGTGCCAGCAGCTTAGGAGGACGACAGGGTTGGAGCAATCAGCCCCAGCATTTT.

This clonotype was found a few times. V gene TRBV29-1 combines with J gene TRBJ2-1; 7 bases line up with TRBD2. Germline V gene sequence: CDR1 SQVTM, CDR2 ANQGSEA. CDR3 size: 15 residues. The junction had 15 bases not matched to a gene; V was cut back by 5 bases and J by 8 bases. DNA for the CDR3: TGCAGCGTTCGTCCAACCAGCGCCACTAGCGATGAGCAGTTCTTC. It encodes CSVRPTSATSDEQFF.

The chain uses TRBV27 and TRBJ1-2; no clear D. Per germline, CDR1 MNHEY and CDR2 SMNVEV (reference sequence). The CDR3 has 14 amino acids. The V and J ends lost 3 bases and 5 bases respectively, with 13 bases between them. DNA for the CDR3: TGTGCCAGCAGTTTGAAGGGAAACTCGTATGGCTACACCTTC. Translating gives CASSLKGNSYGYTF.

In its sample, this clonotype was seen a few times. J is TRBJ1-5 and V is TRBV15; tentative D call: TRBD1 (6 bases). This CDR3 contains 14 residues. V lost 0 bases, J lost 6 bases, and 9 bases lay in between. Germline-derived CDR1 and CDR2 are LNHNV and YYDKDF (reference sequence). The CDR3 loop reads CATSRDRGSQPQHF. DNA of the CDR3: TGTGCCACCAGCAGAGACAGGGGTAGTCAGCCCCAGCATTTT.

This clonotype has a handful of counts. The rearrangement joins TRBV11-1 to TRBJ2-1; 15 nucleotides agree with TRBD2. The CDR3 runs 19 residues. Germline loops: CDR1 SGHAT, CDR2 FQDESV (reference sequence). V lost 4 bases, J lost 4 bases, and 11 bases stayed unmatched. The CDR3 region is CASSSFRTSGGASYNEQFF. The CDR3 nucleotides read TGTGCCAGCAGCTCCTTCCGGACTAGCGGGGGGGCTTCTTACAATGAGCAGTTCTTC.

The table lists this clonotype with many counts. The V call is TRBV12-3 or TRBV12-4, the J call TRBJ2-2; D possibly corresponds to TRBD1 (6 bases). Trimming took off 5 bases at V and 0 bases at J, with 10 bases between the two ends. This CDR3 has 15 residues. The DNA of the CDR3 is TGTGCCAGCAGTCCAGGGGTGACGAACACCGGGGAGCTGTTTTTT. Protein sequence: CASSPGVTNTGELFF.

V gene TRBV5-1 combines with J gene TRBJ2-3; 8 bases are shared with TRBD1. In germline, CDR1 is SGHRS, CDR2 YFSETQ. CDR3 length equals 16 residues. The trim removed 4 bases at V and 2 bases at J, leaving 9 bases unmatched. The CDR3 is CASSGTGGPATDTQYF. CDR3 DNA sequence: TGCGCCAGCAGCGGCACAGGGGGACCCGCCACAGATACGCAGTATTTT.

The chain recombines TRBV20-1 with TRBJ1-1, with a tentative D call TRBD1 (6 bases). This CDR3 is 13 amino acids long. The ends were cut back, 6 bases at V and 1 base at J, with 12 bases in the middle. Germline CDR1 and CDR2: DFQATT and SNEGSKA (reference sequence). As DNA, the CDR3 is TGCAGTGCCCTAGGACAGACGAACACTGAAGCTTTCTTT. Translating gives CSALGQTNTEAFF.

The rearrangement joins TRBV7-9 to TRBJ2-1, with D possibly being TRBD2 (7 bases). CDR1 SEHNR and CDR2 FQNEAQ come from the germline V gene (reference sequence). The CDR3 covers 16 residues. V lost 3 bases, J lost 0 bases, and 12 bases lay in between. The DNA for the CDR3 is TGTGCCAGCAGCTTGAAGGGGGGGTCCTCCTACAATGAGCAGTTCTTC. It yields the protein CASSLKGGSSYNEQFF. Using reference TRBV7-9 and TRBJ2-1 for the parts outside the CDR3, the full variable domain is DTGVSQNPRHKITKRGQNVTFRCDPISEHNRLYWYRQTLGQGPEFLTYFQNEAQLEKSRLLSDRFSAERPKGSFSTLEIQRTEQGDSAMYLCASSLKGGSSYNEQFFGPGTRLTVL.

The chain is built from TRBV7-8 and TRBJ2-3; D unclear. This CDR3 has 14 amino acids. Looked up from germline, CDR1 is SGHVS and CDR2 is FQNEAQ. V lost 5 bases and J 2 bases, leaving 11 bases between the germline ends. The CDR3 bases are TGTGCCAGCAGCCTTTATGAGGCCACAGATACGCAGTATTTT. Its translation is CASSLYEATDTQYF.

This clonotype was seen ten or more times. The CDR3 protein is CASSSQGNIQYF. CDR3 in DNA: TGTGCCAGCAGTTCCCAGGGGAACATTCAGTACTTC. The chain is built from TRBV27 and TRBJ2-4; TRBD1 might be the D (6 bases). CDR3 length: 12 amino acids. Germline V gene sequence: CDR1 MNHEY, CDR2 SMNVEV (reference sequence). Trimming cost V 4 bases and J 7 bases, with 8 bases left between them.

This clonotype was observed a few times. The chain is built from TRBV5-8 and TRBJ2-5; D uncertain. There are 11 residues in the CDR3. The germline V and J ends were trimmed by 5 bases and 9 bases, with 11 bases remaining between them. Germline values: CDR1 SGHTS, CDR2 YDEGEE. This CDR3 reads CASRHFRAQYF. CDR3 nucleotide sequence: TGTGCCAGCAGACACTTTCGGGCCCAGTACTTC.

This clonotype was seen more than once but under ten times. V and J are TRBV2 and TRBJ1-1; 8 bases fit TRBD1. The CDR3 totals 15 residues. V was pared by 4 bases and J by 1 base, with 5 bases of the junction left unmatched. The germline V gene has CDR1 SNHLY and CDR2 FYNNEI. As DNA, the CDR3 is TGTGCCAGCAGTGCCAGGGGGCCCACGAACACTGAAGCTTTCTTT. Translating it yields CASSARGPTNTEAFF.

This clonotype has more than one count but fewer than ten. This chain connects TRBV4-3 to TRBJ2-6, with D maybe TRBD2 (5 bases). Germline-derived CDR1 and CDR2 are LGHNA and YSLEER. Deletions cut 0 bases from V and 4 bases from J, with 13 bases between. This CDR3 comprises 17 residues. In DNA, the CDR3 is TGCGCCAGCAGCCAAGATCGGGATCGCGCCGGGGCCAACGTCCTGACTTTC. Translating it yields CASSQDRDRAGANVLTF.

This clonotype was counted only a few times. This chain links TRBV6-5 with TRBJ1-1; the D gene is possibly TRBD1 (5 bases). This CDR3 is built from 14 residues. The germline gives CDR1 MNHEY, CDR2 SVGAGI. V was shortened by 6 bases and J by 1 base, with 12 bases between the two germline ends. The CDR3: CASRAQVRNTEAFF. CDR3 coding DNA: TGTGCCAGCAGAGCACAGGTGAGGAACACTGAAGCTTTCTTT.

By its share, this clonotype is medium-sized. The J gene is TRBJ2-4, the V gene TRBV6-5; 9 nucleotides agree with TRBD2. There are 15 residues in the CDR3. The germline CDR1 and CDR2 sequences are MNHEY and SVGAGI. CDR3 nucleotide sequence: TGTGCTACGGCGGGGGGGCCGGAGTCCAAAAACATTCAGTACTTC. It specifies CATAGGPESKNIQYF.

This clonotype was counted a few times. The V gene is TRBV5-6, the J gene TRBJ1-1, with 9 bases identical to TRBD1. Germline loops: CDR1 SGHDT, CDR2 YYEEEE. V was pared by 2 bases and J by 7 bases, with 3 bases of the junction left unmatched. The CDR3 runs to 13 residues. Here the CDR3 reads CASSFGQGYEAFF. The CDR3 DNA reads as TGTGCCAGCAGCTTTGGACAGGGGTATGAAGCTTTCTTT.

This rearrangement joins TRBV5-1 to TRBJ2-5; D not certain. V was clipped by 4 bases and J by 5 bases, with 15 bases between them. This CDR3 has 14 residues. Germline values: CDR1 SGHRS, CDR2 YFSETQ. The CDR3 spells CASSRLAGGETQYF. The CDR3 region has the DNA TGCGCCAGCAGCCGGCTGGCCGGTGGGGAGACCCAGTACTTC.

Many counts were recorded for this clonotype. This chain uses TRBV2 with TRBJ2-2; TRBD1 aligns across 8 bases. CDR1 is SNHLY, CDR2 FYNNEI, per germline. The CDR3 consists of 12 residues. J was trimmed by 14 bases and V by 1 base; bases with no gene match: 3. CDR3 loop: CASSEVGQGLFF. CDR3 bases: TGTGCCAGCAGTGAAGTCGGACAGGGACTGTTTTTT.

This clonotype appeared many times. The chain has TRBV28 and TRBJ2-5; TRBD2 aligns across 9 bases. The CDR3 runs 17 residues. Germline-derived CDR1 and CDR2 are MDHEN and SYDVKM. Trimming at V came to 2 bases and at J to 2 bases, leaving 9 bases not matched to a gene. CDR3 sequence: CASSLVGLANLQETQYF. CDR3 sequence (DNA): TGTGCCAGCAGTTTAGTCGGACTAGCGAACCTACAAGAGACCCAGTACTTC.

This clonotype was seen a few times. The rearrangement uses TRBV2 and TRBJ1-3; 8 bases are shared with TRBD1. From germline, CDR1 is SNHLY and CDR2 FYNNEI. The V segment lost 4 bases and the J segment 4 bases; nucleotides outside the gene matches: 3. This CDR3 has 14 amino acids. CDR3: CASSARTGGNTIYF. The CDR3 DNA is TGTGCCAGCAGTGCCCGGACAGGGGGAAACACCATATATTTT.

This clonotype was observed at least ten times. The V gene is TRBV6-2 or TRBV6-3, the J gene TRBJ1-2; D ambiguous. Germline CDR1 is MNHEY and CDR2 is SVGEGT. CDR3 length: 13 amino acids. V lost 0 bases to trimming and J lost 4 bases, with 6 bases between them. CDR3 coding DNA: TGTGCCAGCAGTTACTCGTTATCCTATGGCTACACCTTC. The encoded protein is CASSYSLSYGYTF.

The chain links TRBV4-2 to TRBJ2-5; 9 bases line up with TRBD2. The ends lost 2 bases at V and 2 bases at J; junction bases unmatched: 3. The CDR3 spans 15 residues. The germline gives CDR1 LGHNA, CDR2 YNFKEQ. DNA of the CDR3: TGTGCCAGCAGCCAATCTAGCGGGGAACAAGAGACCCAGTACTTC. Protein product: CASSQSSGEQETQYF.

The table lists this clonotype with a few counts. The chain uses TRBV19 and TRBJ1-5, with D possibly matching TRBD1 (5 bases). V was cut by 8 bases and J by 0 bases, with 14 bases left in between. The CDR3 extends over 15 amino acids. In germline, CDR1 is LNHDA, CDR2 SQIVND (reference sequence). The CDR3 loop reads CASLGRQTSNQPQHF. Written as DNA, the CDR3 is TGTGCCAGTCTCGGGAGACAGACTAGCAATCAGCCCCAGCATTTT.

This clonotype was observed a few times. The chain recombines TRBV10-3 with TRBJ2-2, with 15 bases matching TRBD2. The CDR3 contains 16 residues. In germline, CDR1 is ENHRY, CDR2 SYGVKD. With 10 bases clipped from V and 2 bases from J, the junction kept 5 bases outside the gene matches. The CDR3 loop reads CATGLAGGPNTGELFF. In nucleotides, the CDR3 is TGTGCCACGGGACTAGCGGGGGGCCCTAACACCGGGGAGCTGTTTTTT.